These 14 T cell receptor beta chains were sequenced from one sample in a study of blood T cell repertoires in COVID-19. TCRdb's copy holds only in-frame clones and misses some; the assay was immunoSEQ multiplex PCR. The sample consists of about 400,000 clones, nearly 90% of them appearing once. Sequences were obtained from PBMCs or T cells enriched from blood (not recorded which). These receptors came from a woman aged 40 to 50 with acute COVID-19.

This chain links TRBV30 with TRBJ1-1, with 9 bases aligning to TRBD1. Germline V CDR1 and CDR2: GTSNPN, SVGIG (reference sequence). The CDR3 loop spans 14 amino acids. After removal of 1 base from V and 7 bases from J, the junction contained 7 bases not matched to a gene. CDR3: CAWSADRGWIEAFF. The CDR3 DNA reads TGTGCCTGGAGTGCGGACAGGGGTTGGATTGAAGCTTTCTTT.

This chain connects TRBV18 to TRBJ2-3, with D possibly being TRBD1 (5 bases). Trimming took off 3 bases at V and 0 bases at J, with 13 bases between the two ends. The CDR3 runs 16 residues. The germline V gene encodes CDR1 KGHSH and CDR2 LQKENI. The CDR3 DNA is TGTGCCAGCTCACCGCGACAGCCCTCTAGCACAGATACGCAGTATTTT. Amino acids: CASSPRQPSSTDTQYF.

This chain connects TRBV19 to TRBJ2-7; D might be TRBD1 (6 bases). Germline lookup yields CDR1 LNHDA and CDR2 SQIVND (reference sequence). This CDR3 comprises 17 residues. V was clipped by 6 bases and J by 2 bases, with 23 bases between them. Written as DNA, the CDR3 is TGTGCCAGTAGCCAAGTGAAGTTAGACAGGCACCCCTACGAGCAGTACTTC. Protein product: CASSQVKLDRHPYEQYF.

V usage is TRBV6-5 and J usage is TRBJ1-5; D is possibly TRBD1 (5 bases). Germline V gives CDR1 MNHEY, CDR2 SVGAGI. The CDR3 spans 13 residues. Between the trimmed V and J ends, which lost 8 bases and 1 base, there was a span of 9 bases. As DNA, the CDR3 is TGTGCCAGCTCCGGGGGGAGCAATCAGCCCCAGCATTTT. Translation: CASSGGSNQPQHF.

This chain connects TRBV5-1 to TRBJ2-2; 8 bases line up with TRBD1. Germline V gene sequence: CDR1 SGHRS, CDR2 YFSETQ. V dropped 2 bases and J dropped 1; count of bases not matched to a gene: 4. CDR3 length equals 16 residues. The CDR3 DNA sequence: TGCGCCAGCAGCTTCTGGACAGGGTTGAACACCGGGGAGCTGTTTTTT. Amino acid sequence: CASSFWTGLNTGELFF.

V and J are TRBV9 and TRBJ2-7, with TRBD2 matching 12 bases. The junction had 4 bases not matched to a gene; V was cut back by 3 bases and J by 6 bases. Germline V gene data show CDR1 as SGDLS and CDR2 as YYNGEE. There are 14 residues in the CDR3. CDR3 amino acids: CASSASGGASEQYF. For the CDR3, the DNA is TGTGCCAGCAGCGCTAGCGGGGGGGCCTCCGAGCAGTACTTC.

The chain carries TRBV6-2 or TRBV6-3 and TRBJ1-5; 9 bases agree with TRBD1. From germline, CDR1 is MNHEY and CDR2 SVGEGT. The CDR3 totals 15 residues. The ends lost 5 bases at V and 5 bases at J; junction bases unmatched: 7. Written as DNA, the CDR3 is TGTGCCAGCAGTGTCGACAGGGGGGGAGATCAGCCCCAGCATTTT. This gives the protein CASSVDRGGDQPQHF.

In its sample, this clone was seen once. The chain couples TRBV9 to TRBJ2-3, with 8 bases identical to TRBD2. The CDR3 contains 17 residues. Per the germline V gene, CDR1 is SGDLS and CDR2 is YYNGEE. The V and J ends lost 0 bases and 1 base, in that order; junction bases with no gene match: 7. The CDR3 DNA follows: TGTGCCAGCAGCGTAGGGGCCCAAGCGGGGGGCACAGATACGCAGTATTTT. Translating it yields CASSVGAQAGGTDTQYF.

This chain links TRBV10-3 with TRBJ1-5; TRBD1 is a possible D gene (6 bases). The length of the CDR3 is 14 residues. Germline lookup yields CDR1 ENHRY and CDR2 SYGVKD. V lost 0 bases and J lost 6, with 9 bases in between. The CDR3 region has the DNA TGTGCCATCAGTGAGTCCCCAGGGGTTCAGCCCCAGCATTTT. The encoded protein is CAISESPGVQPQHF.

J is TRBJ1-5 and V is TRBV6-5; D is ambiguous. The CDR3 spans 15 residues. With 5 bases removed from V and 4 bases from J, the gap between germline ends came to 15 bases. Germline CDR1 is MNHEY and CDR2 is SVGAGI. CDR3 DNA: TGTGCCAGCAGTCCCCGACTTGATCCTAATCAGCCCCAGCATTTT. Its translation: CASSPRLDPNQPQHF.

As concerns this clone: Other DNA sequences from this sample encode an identical CDR3 as well. This chain joins TRBV6-5 and TRBJ1-1; D is ambiguous. Trimming pared 6 bases from V and 0 bases from J, leaving 8 bases between. CDR3 length equals 13 residues. Germline V gene data show CDR1 as MNHEY and CDR2 as SVGAGI. DNA of the CDR3: TGTGCCAGCAGCTCAACGGTGAACACTGAAGCTTTCTTT. Amino acid sequence: CASSSTVNTEAFF.

This chain uses TRBV5-4 with TRBJ2-7, with 8 bases identical to TRBD1. The CDR3 is 14 residues long. The V gene end was trimmed by 1 base and the J gene end by 6 bases; junction bases not matched to a gene: 6. In germline, CDR1 is SGHNT, CDR2 YYREEE (reference sequence). CDR3 nucleotides: TGTGCCAGCAGCTTGAGGACAGGGTACGGCGAGCAGTACTTC. It codes for CASSLRTGYGEQYF.

This sequence joins TRBV5-4 and TRBJ1-1, with TRBD1 as a possible D gene (5 bases). Germline V lookup: CDR1 SGHNT, CDR2 YYREEE (reference sequence). The V and J ends lost 0 bases and 0 bases respectively, with 9 bases between them. This CDR3 is built from 15 residues. CDR3 in DNA: TGTGCCAGCAGCTTGGTCCAGGGAATGAACACTGAAGCTTTCTTT. Its translation is CASSLVQGMNTEAFF.

V usage is TRBV27 and J usage is TRBJ1-6, with no clear D. The V end lost 3 bases, the J end lost 6 bases, and 12 bases lay between the germline ends. Germline loops: CDR1 MNHEY, CDR2 SMNVEV (reference sequence). The CDR3 is made up of 15 amino acids. The CDR3 coding sequence is TGTGCCAGCAGTTTGAGAGAGGGCGGTAATTCACCCCTCCACTTT. This translates into CASSLREGGNSPLHF.